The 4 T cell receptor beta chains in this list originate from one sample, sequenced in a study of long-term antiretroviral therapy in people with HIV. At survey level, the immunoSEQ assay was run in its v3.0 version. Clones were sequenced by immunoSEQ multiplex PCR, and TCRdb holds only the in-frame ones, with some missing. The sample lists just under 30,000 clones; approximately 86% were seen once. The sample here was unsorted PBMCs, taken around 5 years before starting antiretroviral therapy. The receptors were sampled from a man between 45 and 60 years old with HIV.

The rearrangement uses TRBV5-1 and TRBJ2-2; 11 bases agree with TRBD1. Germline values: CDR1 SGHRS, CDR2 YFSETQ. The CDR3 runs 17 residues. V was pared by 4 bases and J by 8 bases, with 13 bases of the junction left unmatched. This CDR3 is CASSTAPGTGGSGELFF. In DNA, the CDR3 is TGCGCCAGCAGCACAGCCCCGGGGACAGGGGGTTCTGGGGAGCTGTTTTTT.

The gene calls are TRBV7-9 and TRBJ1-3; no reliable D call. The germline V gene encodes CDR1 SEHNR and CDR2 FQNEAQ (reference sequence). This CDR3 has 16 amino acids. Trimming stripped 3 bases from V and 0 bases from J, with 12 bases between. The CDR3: CASSLEVGFSGNTIYF. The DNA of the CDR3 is TGTGCCAGCAGCTTGGAAGTCGGTTTCTCTGGAAACACCATATATTTT. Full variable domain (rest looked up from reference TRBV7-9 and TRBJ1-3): DTGVSQNPRHKITKRGQNVTFRCDPISEHNRLYWYRQTLGQGPEFLTYFQNEAQLEKSRLLSDRFSAERPKGSFSTLEIQRTEQGDSAMYLCASSLEVGFSGNTIYFGEGSWLTVV.

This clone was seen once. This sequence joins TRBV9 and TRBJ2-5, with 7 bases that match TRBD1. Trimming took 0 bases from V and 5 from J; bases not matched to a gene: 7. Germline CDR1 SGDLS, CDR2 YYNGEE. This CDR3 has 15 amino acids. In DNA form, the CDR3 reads TGTGCCAGCAGCGTAGCTCCAGTACAGGGGGAGACCCAGTACTTC. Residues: CASSVAPVQGETQYF.

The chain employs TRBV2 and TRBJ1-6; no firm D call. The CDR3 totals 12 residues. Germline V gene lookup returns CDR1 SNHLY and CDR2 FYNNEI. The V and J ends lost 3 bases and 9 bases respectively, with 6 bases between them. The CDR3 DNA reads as TGTGCCAGCAGTGATTTGTCTTCACCCCTCCACTTT. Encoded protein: CASSDLSSPLHF.